This TCR beta chain originates from a study of T cell clones after liver transplantation. Using immunoSEQ multiplex PCR, the repertoire was profiled, and TCRdb retains in-frame clones only, with some absent. The repertoire holds around 100,000 clones, with around 83% as singletons. Study conclusions and caveats: Donor-reactive sequences fell more than third party-reactive ones, suggesting partial deletion. In 5 of 8 subjects, circulating graft-donor-reactive CD4 TCRbeta sequences fell significantly after transplant.

With respect to this clone: As yet, its antigen is unknown.

The clonotype originates from a human donor who received a liver transplant. The sample here was CD4+ T cells from blood, taken before liver transplant.

The CDR3 here is CASSVLGSGGPSTGELFF. CDR3 sequence (DNA): TGTGCCAGCAGCGTTTTGGGGAGCGGGGGGCCGAGTACCGGGGAGCTGTTTTTT. V usage is TRBV9 and J usage is TRBJ2-2; 9 bases agree with TRBD2. CDR3 length: 18 residues. The germline CDR1 and CDR2 sequences are SGDLS and YYNGEE. V dropped 2 bases and J dropped 5; count of bases not matched to a gene: 13.